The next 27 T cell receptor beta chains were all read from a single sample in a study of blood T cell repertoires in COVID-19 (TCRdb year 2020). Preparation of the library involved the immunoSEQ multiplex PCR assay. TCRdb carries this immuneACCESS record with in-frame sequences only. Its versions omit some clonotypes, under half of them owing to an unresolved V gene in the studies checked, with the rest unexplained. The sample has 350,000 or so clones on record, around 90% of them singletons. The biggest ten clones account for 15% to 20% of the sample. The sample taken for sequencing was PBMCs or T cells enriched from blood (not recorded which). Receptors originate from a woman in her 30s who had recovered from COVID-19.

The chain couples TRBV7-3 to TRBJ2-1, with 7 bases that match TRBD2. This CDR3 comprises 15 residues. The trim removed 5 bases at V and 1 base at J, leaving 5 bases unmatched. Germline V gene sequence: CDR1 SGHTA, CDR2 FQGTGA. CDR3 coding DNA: TGTGCCAGCAGCCCCCCACTAGCGTCCTACAATGAGCAGTTCTTC. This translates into CASSPPLASYNEQFF. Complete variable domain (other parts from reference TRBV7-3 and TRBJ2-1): GAGVSQTPSNKVTEKGKYVELRCDPISGHTALYWYRQSLGQGPEFLIYFQGTGAADDSGLPNDRFFAVRPEGSVSTLKIQRTERGDSAVYLCASSPPLASYNEQFFGPGTRLTVL.

For the CDR3, the DNA is TGCGCCAGCAGCCAAGCCGCCGGGGCGGGAGGGTCTTTCGAGCAGTACTTC. This sequence encodes CASSQAAGAGGSFEQYF. The J gene is TRBJ2-7, the V gene TRBV4-3; 9 bases align to TRBD2. The trim removed 1 base at V and 6 bases at J, leaving 13 bases unmatched. The CDR3 runs to 17 residues. CDR1 and CDR2 from the germline V gene are LGHNA and YSLEER.

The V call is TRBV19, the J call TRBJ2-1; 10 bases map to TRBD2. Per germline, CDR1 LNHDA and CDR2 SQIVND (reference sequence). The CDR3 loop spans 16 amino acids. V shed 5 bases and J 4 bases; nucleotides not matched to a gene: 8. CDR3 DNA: TGTGCCAGTAGTGATCCGGGACTAGCGATTTACAATGAGCAGTTCTTC. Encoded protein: CASSDPGLAIYNEQFF.

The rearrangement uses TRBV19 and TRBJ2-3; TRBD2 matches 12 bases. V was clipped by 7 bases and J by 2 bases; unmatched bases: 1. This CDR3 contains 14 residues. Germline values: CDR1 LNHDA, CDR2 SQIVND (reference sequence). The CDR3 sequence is CASTSGRVTDTQYF. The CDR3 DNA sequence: TGTGCCAGTACTAGCGGGAGGGTCACAGATACGCAGTATTTT.

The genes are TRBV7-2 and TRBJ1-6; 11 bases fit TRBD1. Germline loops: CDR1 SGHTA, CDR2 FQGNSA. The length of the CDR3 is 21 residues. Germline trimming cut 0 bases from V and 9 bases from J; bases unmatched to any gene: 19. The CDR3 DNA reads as TGTGCCAGCAGCTTAGCGTCTAATAAATGGTGGTCCGGGACAGGGGGTTCACCCCTCCACTTT. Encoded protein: CASSLASNKWWSGTGGSPLHF.

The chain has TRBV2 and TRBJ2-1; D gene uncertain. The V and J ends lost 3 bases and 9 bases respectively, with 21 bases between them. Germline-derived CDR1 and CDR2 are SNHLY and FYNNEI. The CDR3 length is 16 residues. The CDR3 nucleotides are TGTGCCAGCAGTGATCTTTGGTCCACACCAGGTATTGAGCAGTTCTTC. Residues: CASSDLWSTPGIEQFF. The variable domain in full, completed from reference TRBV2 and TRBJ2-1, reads EPEVTQTPSHQVTQMGQEVILRCVPISNHLYFYWYRQILGQKVEFLVSFYNNEISEKSEIFDDQFSVERPDGSNFTLKIRSTKLEDSAMYFCASSDLWSTPGIEQFFGPGTRLTVL.

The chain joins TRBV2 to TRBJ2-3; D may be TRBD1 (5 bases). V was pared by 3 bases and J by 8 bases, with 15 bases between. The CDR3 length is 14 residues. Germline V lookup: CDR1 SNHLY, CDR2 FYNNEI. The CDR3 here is CASSEGPPQGTQYF. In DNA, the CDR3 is TGTGCCAGCAGTGAGGGGCCTCCGCAAGGTACGCAGTATTTT.

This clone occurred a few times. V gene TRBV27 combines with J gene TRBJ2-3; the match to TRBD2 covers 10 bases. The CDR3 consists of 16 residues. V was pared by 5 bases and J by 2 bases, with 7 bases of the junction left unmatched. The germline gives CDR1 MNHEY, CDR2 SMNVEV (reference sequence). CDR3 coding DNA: TGTGCCAGCAGTGTAACTAGCGGGGTTTTCACAGATACGCAGTATTTT. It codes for CASSVTSGVFTDTQYF.

The CDR3 reads CASSSRSIQGANTGELFF. In nucleotides, the CDR3 is TGTGCCAGTAGTTCCCGCTCCATACAGGGGGCGAACACCGGGGAGCTGTTTTTT. V usage is TRBV19 and J usage is TRBJ2-2; 8 nucleotides align to TRBD1. The CDR3 extends over 18 amino acids. V trimming: 5 bases; J trimming: 0 bases; junction bases outside the gene matches: 11. CDR1 is LNHDA, CDR2 SQIVND, per germline (reference sequence).

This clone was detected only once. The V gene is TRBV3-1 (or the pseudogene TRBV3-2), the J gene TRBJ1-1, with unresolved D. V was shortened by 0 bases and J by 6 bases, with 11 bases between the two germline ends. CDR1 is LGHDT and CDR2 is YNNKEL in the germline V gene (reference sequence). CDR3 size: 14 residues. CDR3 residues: CASSQDRWSSEAFF. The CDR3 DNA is TGTGCCAGCAGCCAAGATAGGTGGAGCTCTGAAGCTTTCTTT.

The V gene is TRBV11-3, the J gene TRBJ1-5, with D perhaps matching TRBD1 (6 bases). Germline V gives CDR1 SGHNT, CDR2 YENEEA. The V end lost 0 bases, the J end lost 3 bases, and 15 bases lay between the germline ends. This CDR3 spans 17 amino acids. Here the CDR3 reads CASSLDQVTGLNQPQHF. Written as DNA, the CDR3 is TGTGCCAGCAGCTTAGATCAGGTGACAGGCCTCAATCAGCCCCAGCATTTT.

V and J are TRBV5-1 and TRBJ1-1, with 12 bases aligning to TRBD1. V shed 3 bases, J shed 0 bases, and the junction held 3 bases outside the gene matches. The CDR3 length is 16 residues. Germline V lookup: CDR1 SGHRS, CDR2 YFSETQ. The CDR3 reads CASSWGQGAMNTEAFF. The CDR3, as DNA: TGCGCCAGCAGCTGGGGACAGGGGGCTATGAACACTGAAGCTTTCTTT.

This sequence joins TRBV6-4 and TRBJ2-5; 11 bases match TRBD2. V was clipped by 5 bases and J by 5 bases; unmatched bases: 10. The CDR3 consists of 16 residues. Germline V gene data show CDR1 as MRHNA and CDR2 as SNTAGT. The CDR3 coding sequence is TGTGCCAGCAGTCTACCGACTAGCGGGAAATGGGAGACCCAGTACTTC. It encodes CASSLPTSGKWETQYF.

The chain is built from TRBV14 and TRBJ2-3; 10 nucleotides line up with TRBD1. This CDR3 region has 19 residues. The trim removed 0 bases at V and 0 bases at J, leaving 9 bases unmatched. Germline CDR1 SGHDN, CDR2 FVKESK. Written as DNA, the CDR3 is TGTGCCAGCAGCCAAGAGTTGACAGGGGGCTCTCCTAGCACAGATACGCAGTATTTT. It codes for CASSQELTGGSPSTDTQYF.

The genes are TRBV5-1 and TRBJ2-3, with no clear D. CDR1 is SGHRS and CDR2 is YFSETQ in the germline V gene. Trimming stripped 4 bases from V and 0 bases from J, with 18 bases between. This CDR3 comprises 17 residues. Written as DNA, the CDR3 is TGCGCCAGCAGCCCCTTGTACCTCGCCTATAGCACAGATACGCAGTATTTT. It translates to CASSPLYLAYSTDTQYF.

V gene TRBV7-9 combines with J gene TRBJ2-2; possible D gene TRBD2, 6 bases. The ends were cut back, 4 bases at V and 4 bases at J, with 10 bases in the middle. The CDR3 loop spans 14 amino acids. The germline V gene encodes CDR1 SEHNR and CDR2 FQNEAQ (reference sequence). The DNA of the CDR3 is TGTGCCAGCAGCTACGCAGCGGGCACCGGGGAGCTGTTTTTT. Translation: CASSYAAGTGELFF.

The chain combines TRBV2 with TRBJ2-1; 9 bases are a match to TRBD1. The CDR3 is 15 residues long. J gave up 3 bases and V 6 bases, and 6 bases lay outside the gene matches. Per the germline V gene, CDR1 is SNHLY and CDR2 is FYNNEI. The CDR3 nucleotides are TGTGCCAGCAGGCCCGGGACAGGGCTCTACAATGAGCAGTTCTTC. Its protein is CASRPGTGLYNEQFF.

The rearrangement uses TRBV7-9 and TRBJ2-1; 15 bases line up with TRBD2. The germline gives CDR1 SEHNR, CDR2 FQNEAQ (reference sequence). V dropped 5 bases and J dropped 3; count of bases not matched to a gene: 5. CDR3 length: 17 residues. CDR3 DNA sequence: TGTGCCAGCAGCCCCGGGACTAGCGGGAGGTTCTACAATGAGCAGTTCTTC. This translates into CASSPGTSGRFYNEQFF.

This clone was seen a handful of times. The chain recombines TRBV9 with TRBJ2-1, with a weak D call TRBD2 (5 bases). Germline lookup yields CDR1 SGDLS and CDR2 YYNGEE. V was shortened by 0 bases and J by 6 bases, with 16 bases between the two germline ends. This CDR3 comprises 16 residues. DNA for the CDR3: TGTGCCAGCAGCGTAGGCCTGGTAGCGCAAGCCAATGAGCAGTTCTTC. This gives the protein CASSVGLVAQANEQFF.

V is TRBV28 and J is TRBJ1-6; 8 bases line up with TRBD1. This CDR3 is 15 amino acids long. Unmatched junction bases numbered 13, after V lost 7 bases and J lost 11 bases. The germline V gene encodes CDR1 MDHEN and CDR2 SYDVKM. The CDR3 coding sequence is TGTGCCAGCAAAGGTCAGTCAGGGGGCCCGACACCCCTCCACTTT. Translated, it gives CASKGQSGGPTPLHF.

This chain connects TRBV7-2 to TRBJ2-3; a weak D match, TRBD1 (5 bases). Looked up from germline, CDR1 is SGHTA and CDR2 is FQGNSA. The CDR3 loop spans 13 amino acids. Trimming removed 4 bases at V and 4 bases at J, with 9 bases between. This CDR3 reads CASSSLGADTQYF. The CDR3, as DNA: TGTGCCAGCAGCTCCCTAGGGGCAGATACGCAGTATTTT.

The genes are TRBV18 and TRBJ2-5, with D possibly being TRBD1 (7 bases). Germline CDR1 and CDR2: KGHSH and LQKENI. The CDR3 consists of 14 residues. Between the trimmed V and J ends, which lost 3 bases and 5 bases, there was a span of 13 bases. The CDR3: CASSPPTGRETQYF. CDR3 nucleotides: TGTGCCAGCTCACCGCCGACAGGGAGGGAGACCCAGTACTTC.

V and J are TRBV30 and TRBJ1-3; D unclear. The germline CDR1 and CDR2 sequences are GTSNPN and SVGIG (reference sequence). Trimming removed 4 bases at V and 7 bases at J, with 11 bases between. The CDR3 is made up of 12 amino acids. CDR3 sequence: CAWIPARNTIYF. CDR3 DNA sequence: TGTGCCTGGATTCCGGCGCGGAACACCATATATTTT.

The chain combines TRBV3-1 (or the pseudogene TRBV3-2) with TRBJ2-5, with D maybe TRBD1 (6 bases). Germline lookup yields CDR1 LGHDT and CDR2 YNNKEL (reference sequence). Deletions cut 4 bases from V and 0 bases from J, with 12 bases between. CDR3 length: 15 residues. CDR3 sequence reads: CASSPRTGYQETQYF. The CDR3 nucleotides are TGTGCCAGCAGCCCCCGAACAGGGTACCAAGAGACCCAGTACTTC.

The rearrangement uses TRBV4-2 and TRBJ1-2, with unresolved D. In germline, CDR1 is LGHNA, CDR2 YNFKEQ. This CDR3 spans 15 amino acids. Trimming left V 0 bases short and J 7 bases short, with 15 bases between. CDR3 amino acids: CASSQESIGLSGYTF. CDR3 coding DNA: TGTGCCAGCAGCCAAGAGTCGATCGGGTTAAGTGGCTACACCTTC.

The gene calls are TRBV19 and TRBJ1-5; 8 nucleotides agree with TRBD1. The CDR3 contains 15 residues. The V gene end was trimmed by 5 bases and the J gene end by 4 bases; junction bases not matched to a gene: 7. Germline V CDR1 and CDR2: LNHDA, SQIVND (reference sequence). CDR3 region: CASSADRVRNQPQHF. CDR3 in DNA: TGTGCCAGTAGTGCGGACAGGGTGCGGAATCAGCCCCAGCATTTT.

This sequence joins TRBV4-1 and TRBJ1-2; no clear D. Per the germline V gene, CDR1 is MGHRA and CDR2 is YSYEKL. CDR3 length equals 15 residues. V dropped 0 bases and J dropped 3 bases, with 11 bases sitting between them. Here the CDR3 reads CASSQEWAQDYGYTF. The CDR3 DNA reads TGCGCCAGCAGCCAAGAATGGGCCCAAGACTATGGCTACACCTTC.